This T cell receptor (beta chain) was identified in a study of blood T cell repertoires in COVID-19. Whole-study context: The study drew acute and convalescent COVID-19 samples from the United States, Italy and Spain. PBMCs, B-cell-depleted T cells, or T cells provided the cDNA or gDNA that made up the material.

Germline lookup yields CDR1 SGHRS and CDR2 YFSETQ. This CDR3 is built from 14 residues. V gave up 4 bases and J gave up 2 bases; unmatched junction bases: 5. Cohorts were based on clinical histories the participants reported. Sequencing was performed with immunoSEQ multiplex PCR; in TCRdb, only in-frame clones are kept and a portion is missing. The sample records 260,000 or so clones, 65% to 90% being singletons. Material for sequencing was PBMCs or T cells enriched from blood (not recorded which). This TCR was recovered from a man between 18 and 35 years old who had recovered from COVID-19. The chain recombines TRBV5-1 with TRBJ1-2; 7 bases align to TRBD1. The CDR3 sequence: CASSLLTGNYGYTF. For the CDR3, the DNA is TGCGCCAGCAGCCTATTGACAGGGAACTATGGCTACACCTTC.